Below, one TCR beta chain is given with its context. The sample comes from a study of shared T cell receptors in the human thymus. Clones were sequenced by immunoSEQ multiplex PCR, and TCRdb holds only the in-frame ones, with some missing. This table has 500,000 to 550,000 clones, 75% to 80% appearing once. A further study also used this sample, focusing on human thymus T cells.

Specimen: thymocytes. This TCR was recovered from a boy younger than two with a congenital heart defect.

CDR3: CASSSGTSGRGRDTQYF. CDR3 DNA sequence: TGTGCCAGCAGCTCCGGGACTAGCGGGAGGGGGAGAGATACGCAGTATTTT. This rearrangement joins TRBV14 to TRBJ2-3, with TRBD2 matching 16 bases. Germline V CDR1 and CDR2: SGHDN, FVKESK. The CDR3 has 17 residues. With V trimmed by 5 bases and J by 5 bases, 7 bases remained unmatched. Full variable domain (remainder filled in from reference TRBV14 and TRBJ2-3): EAGVTQFPSHSVIEKGQTVTLRCDPISGHDNLYWYRRVMGKEIKFLLHFVKESKQDESGMPNNRFLAERTGGTYSTLKVQPAELEDSGVYFCASSSGTSGRGRDTQYFGPGTRLTVL.